This TCR beta chain was sequenced for a study of memory CD4+ T cells and cytomegalovirus serostatus. Single viable CD3+CD4+CD8-CD45RO+ cells were sorted as the memory CD4+ T cells. J lost 2 bases, V lost 4 bases, and 1 base had no gene match. Germline V gene lookup returns CDR1 KGHSH and CDR2 LQKENI. The CDR3 spans 13 residues. Original methodology: Out-of-frame sequences were removed, leaving 2,204,828 distinct TCRbeta sequences. Using immunoSEQ multiplex PCR, the repertoire was profiled, and TCRdb retains in-frame clones only, with some absent. Clone size and the V and J calls come from that table; the DNA yielded D and trimming. The table has under 55,000 clones, approximately 82% seen once.

Sequenced sample: memory CD4+ T cells from blood. J is TRBJ2-5 and V is TRBV18, with 7 positions matching TRBD2. The receptor comes from an adult in good health and CMV-seropositive. Here the CDR3 DNA reads TGTGCCAGCTCACTGGGACTACAAGAGACCCAGTACTTC. Translated: CASSLGLQETQYF.